The 5 T cell receptor beta chains listed next were all sequenced from one sample in a study of T-cell memory formation after mild COVID-19. TCRdb re-derived calls from the 5' RACE reads in MiXCR, one entry per CDR3 protein. The sample has approximately 580,000 distinct CDR3 sequences; roughly 21% are singletons. Sequencing was done on a sample of PBMCs or a T cell subset sorted from them (not recorded which). Every receptor here comes from an adult woman who had mild COVID-19 (a few samples of this study predate the infection). Cell type and time point are not known.

This clonotype was detected a few times. CDR3 region: CSARPLEGGTYNEQFF. The CDR3 DNA reads as TGCAGTGCTAGGCCGCTCGAGGGGGGCACCTACAATGAGCAGTTCTTC. The chain couples TRBV20-1 to TRBJ2-1, with D perhaps being TRBD1 or TRBD2 (6 bases each). The CDR3 length is 16 residues. Germline V gives CDR1 DFQATT, CDR2 SNEGSKA (reference sequence). Trimming shortened V by 3 bases and J by 2 bases, and 17 bases separated the two germline ends.

This chain links TRBV5-1 with TRBJ1-1; the D gene is possibly TRBD1 (6 bases). Trimming shortened V by 3 bases and J by 1 base, and 13 bases separated the two germline ends. Germline V gene data show CDR1 as SGHRS and CDR2 as YFSETQ. The CDR3 is 15 residues long. The CDR3 bases are TGCGCCAGCAGCTCGCACTCGGGGGCGAACACTGAAGCTTTCTTT. This sequence encodes CASSSHSGANTEAFF.

CDR3 region: CSATGLESTDTQYF. In DNA form, the CDR3 reads TGCAGTGCTACGGGACTAGAAAGCACAGATACGCAGTATTTT. This chain connects TRBV20-1 to TRBJ2-3; 8 bases map to TRBD2. CDR3 length: 14 residues. CDR1 and CDR2 from the germline V gene are DFQATT and SNEGSKA (reference sequence). V was clipped by 4 bases and J by 0 bases; unmatched bases: 3.

This sequence joins TRBV20-1 and TRBJ1-6; D might be TRBD1 (6 bases). This CDR3 spans 16 amino acids. Germline lookup yields CDR1 DFQATT and CDR2 SNEGSKA (reference sequence). Trimming stripped 0 bases from V and 9 bases from J, with 18 bases between. The CDR3 nucleotides read TGCAGTGCTAGAGATGCGGGGTACAGGGTTCGTTCACCCCTCCACTTT. It yields the protein CSARDAGYRVRSPLHF.

V gene TRBV27 combines with J gene TRBJ1-1; no firm D call. The CDR3 contains 14 residues. V lost 3 bases, J lost 2 bases, and 10 bases lay in between. Germline CDR1 reads MNHEY; CDR2 reads SMNVEV (reference sequence). CDR3 sequence (DNA): TGTGCCAGCAGTTTTGGAAGGGCTAACACTGAAGCTTTCTTT. Its protein product is CASSFGRANTEAFF.